Listed here is a single T cell receptor beta chain. Antigen unknown. Trimming cost V 0 bases and J 11 bases; bases outside gene matches: 5. The CDR3 runs to 13 residues. The germline V gene has CDR1 SGDLS and CDR2 YYNGEE. TCRdb keeps only in-frame clones here, not all; method: immunoSEQ multiplex PCR. The sample has fewer than 20,000 clones, about nine tenths seen once. The data belong to a study of T cells in localized non-small cell lung cancer. Study-wide results and limits: When the top 100 tumor clones were examined, a median around 61 of them also appeared in the adjacent lung, which was paired and uninvolved. Higher blood T cell density went with longer overall survival.

The V gene is TRBV9, the J gene TRBJ2-3, with TRBD2 identical over 8 bases. The TCR sequence derives from a female donor of 60 years or more with stage III squamous cell lung carcinoma. The specimen comprised peripheral blood, sampled before any cancer treatment. CDR3 loop: CASSVVGLAGQYF. The CDR3 DNA reads TGTGCCAGCAGCGTAGTGGGTCTAGCGGGGCAGTATTTT. Complete variable domain (other parts from reference TRBV9 and TRBJ2-3): DSGVTQTPKHLITATGQRVTLRCSPRSGDLSVYWYQQSLDQGLQFLIQYYNGEERAKGNILERFSAQQFPDLHSELNLSSLELGDSALYFCASSVVGLAGQYFGPGTRLTVL.